A selection of T cell receptor beta chains follows, all from one sample in a study of T cell responses to AZD1222 COVID-19 vaccine. The assay was immunoSEQ multiplex PCR, and TCRdb's table has in-frame clones only and misses some. The sample lists 180,000 or so clones, approximately 92% occurring once. Material: peripheral blood, obtained 28 days after the second dose of the MenACWY control vaccine. Every receptor here comes from an adult who received the MenACWY meningococcal vaccine as a control. CDR3s include the opening cysteine and the closing phenylalanine or tryptophan. The order of the fields is clone size, J gene, D gene, V gene, CDR3 protein, CDR3 DNA. The D gene is left open where the match is weak. Some rows mark clone size as missing; the rest say once, few, many or name a class of expanded clone.

clone size: NA
J gene: TRBJ1-4
D gene: NA
V gene: TRBV12-1
CDR3 protein: CASSSVKKLFF
CDR3 DNA: TGTGCCAGCAGCTCCGTTAAAAAACTGTTTTTT

clone size: NA
J gene: TRBJ1-5
D gene: NA
V gene: TRBV7-3
CDR3 protein: CASSLWHTPRGNQPQHF
CDR3 DNA: TGTGCCAGCAGCTTATGGCACACTCCTAGGGGCAATCAGCCCCAGCATTTT

clone size: NA
J gene: TRBJ1-3
D gene: NA
V gene: TRBV7-9
CDR3 protein: CASSLTSSGNTIYF
CDR3 DNA: TGTGCCAGCAGCTTAACCAGCTCTGGAAACACCATATATTTT

clone size: NA
J gene: TRBJ2-1
D gene: NA
V gene: TRBV11-2
CDR3 protein: CASSSVGNEQFF
CDR3 DNA: TGTGCCAGCAGCTCCGTGGGGAACGAGCAGTTCTTC

clone size: NA
J gene: TRBJ1-2
D gene: NA
V gene: TRBV18
CDR3 protein: CASSPGNWDYGYTF
CDR3 DNA: TGTGCCAGCTCACCGGGGAATTGGGACTATGGCTACACCTTC

clone size: once
J gene: TRBJ1-1
D gene: NA
V gene: TRBV10-3
CDR3 protein: CAISERTGNTEAFF
CDR3 DNA: TGTGCCATCAGTGAAAGGACGGGGAACACTGAAGCTTTCTTT

clone size: NA
J gene: TRBJ2-1
D gene: TRBD1
V gene: TRBV18
CDR3 protein: CASSPPSGGNEQFF
CDR3 DNA: TGTGCCAGCTCACCACCTTCAGGGGGCAATGAGCAGTTCTTC

clone size: NA
J gene: TRBJ1-5
D gene: NA
V gene: TRBV19
CDR3 protein: CASSTHGGSAHF
CDR3 DNA: TGTGCCAGTAGTACCCACGGAGGGTCCGCGCATTTT

clone size: NA
J gene: TRBJ2-1
D gene: NA
V gene: TRBV9
CDR3 protein: CASSVGDAPPGQFF
CDR3 DNA: TGTGCCAGCAGCGTAGGGGACGCCCCACCCGGGCAGTTCTTC

clone size: NA
J gene: TRBJ1-6
D gene: TRBD1
V gene: TRBV18
CDR3 protein: CASSPDRNSPLHF
CDR3 DNA: TGTGCCAGCTCACCGGACAGGAATTCACCCCTCCACTTT

clone size: NA
J gene: TRBJ2-2
D gene: NA
V gene: TRBV3-1/TRBV3-2
CDR3 protein: CASSQGFRVANTGELFF
CDR3 DNA: TGTGCCAGCAGCCAAGGGTTCAGGGTGGCGAACACCGGGGAGCTGTTTTTT

clone size: NA
J gene: TRBJ2-5
D gene: TRBD2
V gene: TRBV5-6
CDR3 protein: CASSLGLAGVETQYF
CDR3 DNA: TGTGCCAGCAGCTTGGGACTAGCGGGGGTAGAGACCCAGTACTTC

clone size: NA
J gene: TRBJ2-1
D gene: TRBD2
V gene: TRBV27
CDR3 protein: CASRPGTSGGWGNEQFF
CDR3 DNA: TGTGCCAGCAGACCTGGGACTAGCGGGGGTTGGGGGAATGAGCAGTTCTTC

clone size: once
J gene: TRBJ2-7
D gene: TRBD1
V gene: TRBV6-1
CDR3 protein: CASSEGGQVEEQYF
CDR3 DNA: TGTGCCAGCAGTGAGGGGGGACAGGTCGAAGAGCAGTACTTC

clone size: NA
J gene: TRBJ1-1
D gene: NA
V gene: TRBV30
CDR3 protein: CAWSYGSEAFF
CDR3 DNA: TGTGCCTGGAGTTACGGGAGTGAAGCTTTCTTT

clone size: NA
J gene: TRBJ1-1
D gene: NA
V gene: TRBV3-1/TRBV3-2
CDR3 protein: CASSQVSGTTEAFF
CDR3 DNA: TGTGCCAGCAGCCAAGTTTCAGGGACCACTGAAGCTTTCTTT

clone size: few
J gene: TRBJ1-1
D gene: NA
V gene: TRBV3-1/TRBV3-2
CDR3 protein: CASSRNTEAFF
CDR3 DNA: TGTGCCAGCAGCCGGAACACTGAAGCTTTCTTT

clone size: once
J gene: TRBJ1-2
D gene: NA
V gene: TRBV2
CDR3 protein: CASSDYEAGGYTF
CDR3 DNA: TGTGCCAGCAGTGATTACGAAGCCGGGGGCTACACCTTC

clone size: NA
J gene: TRBJ1-1
D gene: NA
V gene: TRBV2
CDR3 protein: CASSSRDWRTEAFF
CDR3 DNA: TGTGCCAGCAGTTCCAGGGACTGGCGGACTGAAGCTTTCTTT

clone size: NA
J gene: TRBJ1-5
D gene: NA
V gene: TRBV2
CDR3 protein: CASRAYSNQPQHF
CDR3 DNA: TGTGCCAGCAGGGCCTATAGCAATCAGCCCCAGCATTTT

clone size: NA
J gene: TRBJ1-2
D gene: NA
V gene: TRBV7-9
CDR3 protein: CASSLIRTGRGYTF
CDR3 DNA: TGTGCCAGCAGCTTAATCAGAACTGGCCGTGGCTACACCTTC

clone size: NA
J gene: TRBJ1-5
D gene: NA
V gene: TRBV19
CDR3 protein: CASFSKQGANQPQHF
CDR3 DNA: TGTGCCAGTTTTTCTAAACAGGGAGCGAATCAGCCCCAGCATTTT

clone size: NA
J gene: TRBJ2-5
D gene: TRBD2
V gene: TRBV4-2
CDR3 protein: CASSQDRGGQETQYF
CDR3 DNA: TGTGCCAGCAGCCAAGATCGCGGGGGTCAAGAGACCCAGTACTTC